A selection of T cell receptor beta chains follows, all from one sample in a study of T cell changes during pregnancy in multiple sclerosis. Data came from immunoSEQ multiplex PCR; TCRdb stores just in-frame clones and leaves some out. In the table there are approximately 84,000 clones, 85% to 95% of which are singletons. Sample: peripheral blood, taken in the second trimester of pregnancy. These receptors were collected from a female donor in good health, enrolled as a control in a pregnancy study. Each CDR3 is given with its conserved first and last residue. The D gene is left open where the match is weak. The size entry is marked missing in some rows and otherwise reads once, few, many or a size class.

TRBV19	.	.	TRBJ1-1	TGTGCCAGTAGCAGAAGGGGACAAGGGCTTGGGGCTTTCTTT	CASSRRGQGLGAFF
TRBV14	.	.	TRBJ2-2	TGTGCCAGCAGCTTATCCAGGACCGGGGAGCTGTTTTTT	CASSLSRTGELFF
TRBV5-4	.	TRBD1	TRBJ2-7	TGTGCCAGCAGTCGGGACAGGGGCCCTTCCTACGAGCAGTACTTC	CASSRDRGPSYEQYF
TRBV28	.	.	TRBJ1-1	TGTGCCAGCAGTTTATTCGGGGGTGAAGCTTTCTTT	CASSLFGGEAFF
TRBV15	.	TRBD1	TRBJ1-4	TGTGCCACCAGCACCACGAGGGGACAGGGGAGTGAAAAACTGTTTTTT	CATSTTRGQGSEKLFF
TRBV6-1	.	.	TRBJ2-3	TGTGCCAGCAGGGAGGTAGGAACAGATACGCAGTATTTT	CASREVGTDTQYF
TRBV4-1	.	TRBD1	TRBJ1-3	TGCGCCAGCAGCCGCCCGGGACAGGAAAACACCATATATTTT	CASSRPGQENTIYF
TRBV5-5	.	TRBD1	TRBJ1-4	TGTGCCAGCAGCCGTCTGGTGGGGACAGCCGCAACTAATGAAAAACTGTTTTTT	CASSRLVGTAATNEKLFF
TRBV7-9	.	TRBD1	TRBJ2-3	TGTGCCAGCAGCCTTGACTGGGACAGAGAAAGCGATACGCAGTATTTT	CASSLDWDRESDTQYF
TRBV28	once	.	TRBJ2-6	TGTGCCAGCAGTTCGTCAGTCTCTGGGGCCAACGTCCTGACTTTC	CASSSSVSGANVLTF
TRBV7-2	.	TRBD2	TRBJ2-5	TGTGCCAGCAGCCCCCGGAAAGGGACTAGCGGGATCCAAGAGACCCAGTACTTC	CASSPRKGTSGIQETQYF
TRBV19	once	TRBD2	TRBJ2-3	TGTGCCAGTAGTAGGGCTAGCGGGAGTCCAGATACGCAGTATTTT	CASSRASGSPDTQYF
TRBV5-4	.	.	TRBJ2-3	TGTGCCAGCAGCGTAGTTTCTAGCACAGATACGCAGTATTTT	CASSVVSSTDTQYF
TRBV27	.	TRBD1	TRBJ2-7	TGTGCCAGCAGTTCCGGACAGGGAATCTCCTACGAGCAGTACTTC	CASSSGQGISYEQYF
TRBV28	.	.	TRBJ1-2	TGTGCCAGCAACCAGGCGGGGACCCTAAACTATGGCTACACCTTC	CASNQAGTLNYGYTF
TRBV7-9	.	TRBD1	TRBJ2-7	TGTGCCAGCAGCCCCAGACAGGGGTCCTACGAGCAGTACTTC	CASSPRQGSYEQYF
TRBV2	.	.	TRBJ1-1	TGTGCCAGCAGTGTGACTCCGAACACTGAAGCTTTCTTT	CASSVTPNTEAFF
TRBV19	.	TRBD1	TRBJ2-7	TGTGCCAGTAGTCCGGAAGGAGGGACAGGGTCTGCCGAGCAGTACTTC	CASSPEGGTGSAEQYF
TRBV25-1	few	.	TRBJ1-5	TGTGCCAGCAGCTACGGTCAGGCCGGACAGCCCCAGCATTTT	CASSYGQAGQPQHF
TRBV29-1	.	TRBD2	TRBJ2-7	TGCAGCGTTTCTGCTCTAGCGGGAGGGCCGACCTACGAGCAGTACTTC	CSVSALAGGPTYEQYF
TRBV5-1	.	.	TRBJ1-5	TGCGCCAGCAGCTTGGCCGGGGATAGCAATCAGCCCCAGCATTTT	CASSLAGDSNQPQHF
TRBV7-9	.	TRBD2	TRBJ2-1	TGTGCCAGCAGCTTGTTAGCGGGAGTTAAGGTCAATGAGCAGTTCTTC	CASSLLAGVKVNEQFF
TRBV6-1	.	.	TRBJ2-1	TGTGCCAGCAGCCCTATGACACACGAGCAGTTCTTC	CASSPMTHEQFF
TRBV28	.	TRBD2	TRBJ2-7	TGTGCCAGCAGTTTGACTAGCCCAAGTTACGAGCAGTACTTC	CASSLTSPSYEQYF
TRBV5-4	.	TRBD1	TRBJ2-5	TGTGCCAGCAGCGGACGCGGGACAGGAGATGGAGAGACCCAGTACTTC	CASSGRGTGDGETQYF
TRBV6-1	.	TRBD1	TRBJ1-1	TGTGCCAGCGGGACAGGGGGATTGAACACTGAAGCTTTCTTT	CASGTGGLNTEAFF
TRBV30	.	TRBD1	TRBJ1-5	TGTGCCTGGAGTGGGACAGGCCTTAATCAGCCCCAGCATTTT	CAWSGTGLNQPQHF
TRBV19	.	.	TRBJ1-5	TGTGCCAGTAGTACCTTGGAGGGCTGGACTCAGCCCCAGCATTTT	CASSTLEGWTQPQHF
TRBV5-8	.	.	TRBJ1-4	TGTGCCAGCAGCTTGTCGGGGGGAGGTGGTGAAAAACTGTTTTTT	CASSLSGGGGEKLFF
TRBV28	.	TRBD1	TRBJ1-3	TGTGCCAGCAGTCCGACCAACAGGGGGGGAAACACCATATATTTT	CASSPTNRGGNTIYF